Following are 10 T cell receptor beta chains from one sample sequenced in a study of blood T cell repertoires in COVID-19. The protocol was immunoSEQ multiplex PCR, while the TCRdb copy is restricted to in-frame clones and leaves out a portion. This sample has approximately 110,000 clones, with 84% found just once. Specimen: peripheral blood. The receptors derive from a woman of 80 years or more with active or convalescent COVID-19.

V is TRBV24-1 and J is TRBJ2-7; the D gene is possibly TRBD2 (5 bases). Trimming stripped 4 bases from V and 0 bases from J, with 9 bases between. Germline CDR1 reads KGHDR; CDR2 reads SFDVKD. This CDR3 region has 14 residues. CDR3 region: CATSESGSSYEQYF. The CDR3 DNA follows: TGTGCCACCAGTGAAAGCGGAAGCTCCTACGAGCAGTACTTC.

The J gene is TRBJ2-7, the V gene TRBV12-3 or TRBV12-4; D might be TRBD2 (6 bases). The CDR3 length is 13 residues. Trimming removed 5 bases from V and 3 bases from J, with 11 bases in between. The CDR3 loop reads CASSKLGGYEQYF. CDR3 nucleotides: TGTGCCAGCAGTAAGCTGGGGGGCTACGAGCAGTACTTC.

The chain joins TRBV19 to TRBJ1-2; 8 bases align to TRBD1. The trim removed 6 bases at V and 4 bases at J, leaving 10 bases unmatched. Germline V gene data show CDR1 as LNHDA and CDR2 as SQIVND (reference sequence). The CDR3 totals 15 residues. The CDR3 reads CASSIRTGQGYGYTF. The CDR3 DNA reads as TGTGCCAGTAGCATAAGGACAGGGCAGGGCTATGGCTACACCTTC. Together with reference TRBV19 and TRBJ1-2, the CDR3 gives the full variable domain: DGGITQSPKYLFRKEGQNVTLSCEQNLNHDAMYWYRQDPGQGLRLIYYSQIVNDFQKGDIAEGYSVSREKKESFPLTVTSAQKNPTAFYLCASSIRTGQGYGYTFGSGTRLTVV.

This CDR3 reads CASSGLVADTQYF. CDR3 sequence (DNA): TGTGCCAGCTCTGGACTAGTTGCAGATACGCAGTATTTT. V is TRBV12-3 or TRBV12-4 and J is TRBJ2-3; 7 bases match TRBD2. V shed 8 bases and J 4 bases; nucleotides not matched to a gene: 6. The CDR3 runs 13 residues.

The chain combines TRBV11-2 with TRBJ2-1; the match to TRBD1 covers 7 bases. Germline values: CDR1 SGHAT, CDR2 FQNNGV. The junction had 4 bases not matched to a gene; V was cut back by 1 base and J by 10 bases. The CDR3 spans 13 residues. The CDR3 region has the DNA TGTGCCAGCAGCTTAGCCAGACAGGGAGAGCAGTTCTTC. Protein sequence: CASSLARQGEQFF.

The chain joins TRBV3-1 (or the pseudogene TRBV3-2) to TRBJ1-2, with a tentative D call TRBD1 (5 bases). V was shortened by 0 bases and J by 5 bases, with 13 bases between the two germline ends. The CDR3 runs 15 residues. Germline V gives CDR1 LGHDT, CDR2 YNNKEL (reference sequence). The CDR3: CASSQDATALYGYTF. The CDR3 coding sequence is TGTGCCAGCAGCCAAGATGCGACAGCATTATATGGCTACACCTTC.

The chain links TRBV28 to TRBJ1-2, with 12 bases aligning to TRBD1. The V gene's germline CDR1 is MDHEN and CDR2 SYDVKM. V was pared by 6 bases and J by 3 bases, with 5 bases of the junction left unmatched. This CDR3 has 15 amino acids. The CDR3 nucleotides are TGTGCCAGCAGCGGGGACAGGGGGCTTTACTATGGCTACACCTTC. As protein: CASSGDRGLYYGYTF.

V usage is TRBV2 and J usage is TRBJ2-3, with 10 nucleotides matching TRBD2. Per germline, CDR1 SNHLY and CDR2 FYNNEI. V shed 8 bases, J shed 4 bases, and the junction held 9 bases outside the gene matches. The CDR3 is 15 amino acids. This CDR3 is CASVRLAGAADTQYF. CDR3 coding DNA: TGTGCCAGCGTGCGTCTAGCGGGAGCGGCAGATACGCAGTATTTT.

The CDR3 here is CASSTSPLYETQYF. CDR3 nucleotides: TGTGCCAGTAGTACCAGTCCGTTGTATGAGACCCAGTACTTC. The genes are TRBV19 and TRBJ2-5; no clear D. The CDR3 loop spans 14 amino acids. V was pared by 4 bases and J by 5 bases, with 14 bases between. Germline V gives CDR1 LNHDA, CDR2 SQIVND (reference sequence). The full variable domain, its missing parts supplied by reference TRBV19 and TRBJ2-5, is DGGITQSPKYLFRKEGQNVTLSCEQNLNHDAMYWYRQDPGQGLRLIYYSQIVNDFQKGDIAEGYSVSREKKESFPLTVTSAQKNPTAFYLCASSTSPLYETQYFGPGTRLLVL.

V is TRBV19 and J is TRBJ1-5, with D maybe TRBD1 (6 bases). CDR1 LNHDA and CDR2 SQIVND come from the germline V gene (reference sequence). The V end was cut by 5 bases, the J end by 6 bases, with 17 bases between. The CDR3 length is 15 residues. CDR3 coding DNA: TGTGCCAGTAGTCTGGGGGCACAGGGTAGTCAGCCCCAGCATTTT. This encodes CASSLGAQGSQPQHF.